The 23 T cell receptor beta chains below were found in one sample sequenced in a study of CD8+ T cells in alopecia areata. TCR sequencing used cDNA made by reverse transcription of extracted RNA. Clones were sequenced by immunoSEQ multiplex PCR, and TCRdb holds only the in-frame ones, with some missing. The sample records some 51,000 clones, 96% being singletons. The sequenced sample was CD8+ T cells sorted from blood, obtained at week 0. Receptors originate from a human donor with alopecia areata.

The V and J genes are TRBV5-4 and TRBJ2-5; 8 bases align to TRBD2. The CDR3 has 20 residues. With V trimmed by 0 bases and J by 1 base, 17 bases remained unmatched. Germline V CDR1 and CDR2: SGHNT, YYREEE (reference sequence). The CDR3 bases are TGTGCCAGCAGCTTGGCCCTGGGCGGGGATAGCGGGGACCTCCAAGAGACCCAGTACTTC. It codes for CASSLALGGDSGDLQETQYF.

The V gene is TRBV7-8, the J gene TRBJ2-2; D is uncertain. V lost 1 base to trimming and J lost 9 bases, with 9 bases between them. The germline gives CDR1 SGHVS, CDR2 FQNEAQ. There are 13 residues in the CDR3. In nucleotides, the CDR3 is TGTGCCAGCAGCTTAGTGGGCGCTCGGGAGCTGTTTTTT. Amino acid sequence: CASSLVGARELFF.

The gene calls are TRBV10-3 and TRBJ2-2, with 10 bases aligning to TRBD1. CDR3 length: 14 amino acids. Germline-derived CDR1 and CDR2 are ENHRY and SYGVKD. V was clipped by 5 bases and J by 6 bases; unmatched bases: 3. The CDR3 is CAISSGTGAGELFF. The CDR3 DNA follows: TGTGCCATCAGTTCCGGGACAGGGGCCGGGGAGCTGTTTTTT.

This sequence joins TRBV5-1 and TRBJ2-3; 12 bases line up with TRBD2. The germline V gene encodes CDR1 SGHRS and CDR2 YFSETQ. The CDR3 is 16 amino acids. J gave up 5 bases and V 2 bases, and 6 bases lay outside the gene matches. The CDR3 nucleotides are TGCGCCAGCAGCTTCACTAGCGGGGGGCCAGGAGATACGCAGTATTTT. Residues: CASSFTSGGPGDTQYF.

V usage is TRBV29-1 and J usage is TRBJ2-1, with 10 bases aligning to TRBD2. Per germline, CDR1 SQVTM and CDR2 ANQGSEA. J lost 4 bases, V lost 3 bases, and 9 bases had no gene match. The CDR3 contains 16 residues. In nucleotides, the CDR3 is TGCAGCGTTGACGGAACTAGCGGGGTCTCATACAATGAGCAGTTCTTC. This translates into CSVDGTSGVSYNEQFF.

The chain employs TRBV9 and TRBJ2-7; the D gene is possibly TRBD1 (5 bases). The V gene lost 4 bases and the J gene lost 5 bases, with 10 bases spanning the gap. This CDR3 comprises 12 residues. Germline CDR1 and CDR2: SGDLS and YYNGEE. CDR3 residues: CASSSRGNEQYF. The CDR3 DNA is TGTGCCAGCAGCTCAAGGGGAAACGAGCAGTACTTC.

The genes are TRBV7-9 and TRBJ2-5; D perhaps matches TRBD1 (5 bases). CDR3 length equals 13 residues. V lost 3 bases and J 1 base, leaving 6 bases between the germline ends. From germline, CDR1 is SEHNR and CDR2 FQNEAQ (reference sequence). CDR3 nucleotides: TGTGCCAGCAGCTTGACAGCCCAAGAGACCCAGTACTTC. It codes for CASSLTAQETQYF.

The chain recombines TRBV4-1 with TRBJ2-3; D possibly corresponds to TRBD2 (5 bases). The V end lost 8 bases, the J end lost 4 bases, and 16 bases lay between the germline ends. Per the germline V gene, CDR1 is MGHRA and CDR2 is YSYEKL. The CDR3 runs 14 residues. CDR3 in amino acids: CASQEVRVPDTQYF. CDR3 sequence (DNA): TGCGCCAGCCAAGAGGTGAGGGTCCCAGATACGCAGTATTTT.

The CDR3 spells CASSFRPVWSRNYEQYF. The CDR3 DNA reads as TGTGCCAGCAGCTTCCGCCCCGTTTGGTCAAGGAACTACGAGCAGTACTTC. The rearrangement links TRBV7-2 to TRBJ2-7; D gene uncertain. This CDR3 has 17 amino acids. Germline CDR1 and CDR2: SGHTA and FQGNSA. The V gene lost 3 bases and the J gene lost 3 bases, with 21 bases spanning the gap. Together with reference TRBV7-2 and TRBJ2-7, the CDR3 gives the full variable domain: GAGVSQSPSNKVTEKGKDVELRCDPISGHTALYWYRQSLGQGLEFLIYFQGNSAPDKSGLPSDRFSAERTGGSVSTLTIQRTQQEDSAVYLCASSFRPVWSRNYEQYFGPGTRLTVT.

The CDR3 nucleotides are TGTGCCAGCCAAAAAGTATGGGACGGAGCGTCGCATGGCTACACCTTC. Its translation: CASQKVWDGASHGYTF. J is TRBJ1-2 and V is TRBV27; TRBD1 is a possible D gene (5 bases). The CDR3 spans 16 residues. Between the trimmed V and J ends, which lost 8 bases and 6 bases, there was a span of 25 bases. Germline CDR1 MNHEY, CDR2 SMNVEV (reference sequence).

V gene TRBV29-1 combines with J gene TRBJ2-1, with 9 bases matching TRBD1. V lost 2 bases to trimming and J lost 1 base; unmatched junction nucleotides: 3. Germline CDR1 is SQVTM and CDR2 is ANQGSEA. CDR3 length equals 15 residues. CDR3 nucleotides: TGCAGCGTTGAAAGGGACAGGGTTTCCTACAATGAGCAGTTCTTC. This translates into CSVERDRVSYNEQFF.

About this clone itself: Mismatch with germline at one junction end may stem from a read error. The rearrangement uses TRBV7-7 and TRBJ2-7; no reliable D call. This CDR3 is built from 14 residues. CDR1 SSHAT and CDR2 FNYEAQ come from the germline V gene (reference sequence). The CDR3 DNA reads TGTGCTAGCAGCTCCTCAGTGACTTCCTACGAGCAGTACTTC. Translating it yields CASSSSVTSYEQYF.

The chain recombines TRBV5-1 with TRBJ2-2, with unresolved D. V was trimmed by 0 bases and J by 3 bases, leaving 6 bases between them. There are 14 residues in the CDR3. CDR1 is SGHRS and CDR2 is YFSETQ in the germline V gene. For the CDR3, the DNA is TGCGCCAGCAGCTTGGGACAACACACCGGGGAGCTGTTTTTT. Its protein product is CASSLGQHTGELFF. The full variable domain, completed using reference TRBV5-1 and TRBJ2-2, is KAGVTQTPRYLIKTRGQQVTLSCSPISGHRSVSWYQQTPGQGLQFLFEYFSETQRNKGNFPGRFSGRQFSNSRSEMNVSTLELGDSALYLCASSLGQHTGELFFGEGSRLTVL.

The V gene is TRBV5-1, the J gene TRBJ2-3, with 10 positions matching TRBD2. The CDR3 is 15 residues long. Germline CDR1 is SGHRS and CDR2 is YFSETQ. The J segment lost 1 base and the V segment lost 1 base, leaving 0 bases of the junction unmatched. CDR3 nucleotide sequence: TGCGCCAGCAGCTTGACTAGCGGGGGCACAGATACGCAGTATTTT. Translation gives CASSLTSGGTDTQYF.

The chain uses TRBV14 and TRBJ2-3; 7 bases fit TRBD2. Germline V gene data show CDR1 as SGHDN and CDR2 as FVKESK. This CDR3 contains 13 residues. J lost 11 bases, V lost 3 bases, and 8 bases had no gene match. CDR3 sequence: CASSQTGGLRQYF. CDR3 DNA sequence: TGTGCCAGCAGCCAGACGGGGGGTCTTCGGCAGTATTTT.

The chain is built from TRBV29-1 and TRBJ2-7; D possibly corresponds to TRBD1 (5 bases). Germline V gene sequence: CDR1 SQVTM, CDR2 ANQGSEA. Trimming took 3 bases from V and 0 from J, leaving 9 bases between them. The CDR3 is 13 residues long. The CDR3 spells CSVEDNDSYEQYF. CDR3 DNA sequence: TGCAGCGTTGAGGACAACGACTCCTACGAGCAGTACTTC.

This clone was counted a few times. At one boundary the junction diverges from the germline segment, which might be a read error. The rearrangement uses TRBV7-7 and TRBJ2-1; 8 bases agree with TRBD1. Germline V gene lookup returns CDR1 SSHAT and CDR2 FNYEAQ (reference sequence). This CDR3 is 13 amino acids long. CDR3 residues: CASSPDRGNEQFF. The DNA for the CDR3 is TGTGCTAGCAGCCCAGACAGGGGCAATGAGCAGTTCTTC.

A remark on this clone: This specimen includes other DNA sequences encoding the same CDR3. The chain recombines TRBV27 with TRBJ2-1; tentative D call: TRBD2 (6 bases). CDR3 length: 16 residues. Trimming removed 0 bases at V and 0 bases at J, with 9 bases between. Germline-derived CDR1 and CDR2 are MNHEY and SMNVEV (reference sequence). The DNA of the CDR3 is TGTGCCAGCAGTTTATCGTCCGGGGGCTCCTACAATGAGCAGTTCTTC. Translated, it gives CASSLSSGGSYNEQFF.

The CDR3 nucleotides read TGTGCCAGCAGTTCATTTTCAGGGGGCAATCAGCCCCAGCATTTT. As protein: CASSSFSGGNQPQHF. The rearrangement links TRBV7-2 to TRBJ1-5; D is possibly TRBD1 (6 bases). CDR1 is SGHTA and CDR2 is FQGNSA in the germline V gene. The CDR3 spans 15 residues. The germline V and J ends were trimmed by 6 bases and 2 bases, with 14 bases remaining between them.

J is TRBJ1-5 and V is TRBV6-6; D remains unclear. Germline CDR1 MNHNY, CDR2 SVGAGI (reference sequence). CDR3 size: 11 residues. V was shortened by 5 bases and J by 2 bases, with 1 base between the two germline ends. The CDR3 bases are TGTGCCAGCAGTCGCAATCAGCCCCAGCATTTT. Protein: CASSRNQPQHF.

This chain links TRBV4-1 with TRBJ2-5, with 9 bases identical to TRBD1. Germline V gives CDR1 MGHRA, CDR2 YSYEKL. The V gene end was trimmed by 0 bases and the J gene end by 7 bases; junction bases not matched to a gene: 12. The CDR3 has 17 residues. The DNA for the CDR3 is TGCGCCAGCAGCCAAGATACCGGGACAGGGACCTCGGGGACCCAGTACTTC. Amino acids: CASSQDTGTGTSGTQYF.

The chain couples TRBV6-1 to TRBJ2-7; D possibly corresponds to TRBD2 (6 bases). Per germline, CDR1 MNHNS and CDR2 SASEGT. The V and J ends lost 3 bases and 7 bases respectively, with 19 bases between them. The CDR3 extends over 15 amino acids. As DNA, the CDR3 is TGTGCCAGCAGTGAGACGGACTATCTACGAAATGAGCAGTACTTC. The encoded protein is CASSETDYLRNEQYF.

V is TRBV2 and J is TRBJ2-2, with D tentatively TRBD2 (5 bases). This CDR3 has 13 residues. V lost 3 bases and J 9 bases, leaving 11 bases between the germline ends. The germline V gene has CDR1 SNHLY and CDR2 FYNNEI. The CDR3 sequence is CASSERAFRELFF. The CDR3 nucleotides are TGTGCCAGCAGTGAGAGGGCGTTCAGGGAGCTGTTTTTT.